The 20 T cell receptor beta chains presented below share a single source sample, sequenced in a study of T cell responses to AZD1222 COVID-19 vaccine. The method was immunoSEQ multiplex PCR; TCRdb's version includes in-frame clones alone and lacks a portion of them. The sample comprises 98,000 or so clones, 86% of which are singletons, and 3% to 4% rests with the top ten. The sample here was peripheral blood, taken 28 days after the second dose of the MenACWY control vaccine. All receptors come from an adult who received the MenACWY meningococcal vaccine as a control.

The rearrangement links TRBV2 to TRBJ2-3; 8 bases fit TRBD1. The CDR3 runs 15 residues. Trimming took 4 bases from V and 4 from J; bases not matched to a gene: 7. In germline, CDR1 is SNHLY, CDR2 FYNNEI. CDR3 DNA sequence: TGTGCCAGCAGTGCAGGGGCAGGGGGCGCAGATACGCAGTATTTT. As protein: CASSAGAGGADTQYF.

CDR3 bases: TGTGCCAGCAGCACATGGGAGGGGCCCGAGCAGTACTTC. Protein sequence: CASSTWEGPEQYF. The chain has TRBV3-1 (or the pseudogene TRBV3-2) and TRBJ2-7; 7 nucleotides match TRBD2. After removal of 5 bases from V and 6 bases from J, the junction contained 7 bases not matched to a gene. CDR3 length equals 13 residues. Germline assignment: CDR1 LGHDT and CDR2 YNNKEL (reference sequence).

This clone was observed a handful of times. The chain joins TRBV6-5 to TRBJ1-2; 7 nucleotides align to TRBD1. CDR1 is MNHEY and CDR2 is SVGAGI in the germline V gene. V gave up 0 bases and J gave up 4 bases; unmatched junction bases: 5. CDR3 length: 15 residues. CDR3 sequence: CASSYSRDSAYGYTF. CDR3 bases: TGTGCCAGCAGTTACTCGCGGGACAGCGCCTATGGCTACACCTTC.

The rearrangement joins TRBV9 to TRBJ1-2; D perhaps matches TRBD1 (5 bases). This CDR3 has 17 amino acids. Trimming pared 0 bases from V and 8 bases from J, leaving 23 bases between. From germline, CDR1 is SGDLS and CDR2 YYNGEE. This CDR3 reads CASSVVVDGARSGGYTF. The CDR3 DNA is TGTGCCAGCAGCGTAGTCGTTGATGGGGCCAGATCAGGGGGCTACACCTTC.

The V gene is TRBV28, the J gene TRBJ1-1; D may be TRBD1 (5 bases). Germline CDR1 reads MDHEN; CDR2 reads SYDVKM. The CDR3 totals 17 residues. V was clipped by 5 bases and J by 1 base, with 20 bases between them. CDR3 sequence: CASSPPRGSAGNTEAFF. The CDR3 DNA reads TGTGCCAGCAGTCCTCCAAGGGGATCGGCAGGGAACACTGAAGCTTTCTTT. The entire variable domain, with the rest obtained from reference TRBV28 and TRBJ1-1, is as follows: DVKVTQSSRYLVKRTGEKVFLECVQDMDHENMFWYRQDPGLGLRLIYFSYDVKMKEKGDIPEGYSVSREKKERFSLILESASTNQTSMYLCASSPPRGSAGNTEAFFGQGTRLTVV.

This clone appeared once. The chain recombines TRBV7-8 with TRBJ2-3, with D perhaps being TRBD1 or TRBD2 (5 bases each). The germline V gene encodes CDR1 SGHVS and CDR2 FQNEAQ. This CDR3 spans 16 amino acids. V dropped 5 bases and J dropped 2 bases, with 17 bases sitting between them. The CDR3 sequence: CASSHGTEFFTDTQYF. The CDR3 DNA follows: TGTGCCAGCAGCCATGGGACGGAGTTTTTCACAGATACGCAGTATTTT.

This clone has only a few counts. The J gene is TRBJ1-2, the V gene TRBV4-1, with 11 bases lining up with TRBD1. CDR1 and CDR2 (germline): MGHRA, YSYEKL. There are 16 residues in the CDR3. J was trimmed by 5 bases and V by 1 base; bases with no gene match: 6. CDR3 region: CASSQVPGQGVYGYTF. The CDR3 DNA is TGCGCCAGCAGCCAAGTCCCGGGACAGGGGGTTTATGGCTACACCTTC.

CDR3 bases: TGCAGCGTTAAGTCAGGGAGAGGCTACGAGCAGTACTTC. This codes for CSVKSGRGYEQYF. V is TRBV29-1 and J is TRBJ2-7; the D gene could be TRBD1 or TRBD2 (5 bases each). The germline CDR1 and CDR2 sequences are SQVTM and ANQGSEA. The CDR3 loop spans 13 amino acids. V lost 5 bases and J lost 3, with 14 bases in between.

The V and J genes are TRBV11-3 and TRBJ1-1, with D perhaps TRBD1 (6 bases). Germline-derived CDR1 and CDR2 are SGHNT and YENEEA. The CDR3 is 14 residues long. Trimming took 3 bases from V and 5 from J, leaving 13 bases between them. CDR3 protein: CASSFGQGRTEAFF. DNA for the CDR3: TGTGCCAGCAGCTTCGGTCAGGGGAGAACTGAAGCTTTCTTT.

The V call is TRBV19, the J call TRBJ2-5; TRBD1 aligns across 7 bases. The CDR3 consists of 16 residues. The germline gives CDR1 LNHDA, CDR2 SQIVND (reference sequence). The J segment lost 1 base and the V segment lost 6 bases, leaving 11 bases of the junction unmatched. Here the CDR3 DNA reads TGTGCCAGTAGCCCCGGACTCGACAGGGTCCAAGAGACCCAGTACTTC. Encoded protein: CASSPGLDRVQETQYF.

The chain recombines TRBV24-1 with TRBJ2-1; D not resolved. The CDR3 is 14 amino acids. Germline lookup yields CDR1 KGHDR and CDR2 SFDVKD. Trimming took off 0 bases at V and 4 bases at J, with 6 bases between the two ends. CDR3 residues: CATSDLYGYNEQFF. The CDR3 nucleotides read TGTGCCACCAGTGATTTGTACGGTTACAATGAGCAGTTCTTC.

The chain has TRBV18 and TRBJ1-6, with D possibly matching TRBD1 (6 bases). The CDR3 covers 15 residues. The germline V and J ends were trimmed by 6 bases and 8 bases, with 17 bases remaining between them. Germline V lookup: CDR1 KGHSH, CDR2 LQKENI. CDR3 DNA sequence: TGTGCCAGCTCCCAGGACAGTCCAGGACATTCACCCCTCCACTTT. Translation: CASSQDSPGHSPLHF.

This clone was seen a handful of times. The chain recombines TRBV9 with TRBJ2-1, with 11 bases that match TRBD1. The CDR3 is 16 amino acids. The J segment lost 6 bases and the V segment lost 1 base, leaving 6 bases of the junction unmatched. Germline CDR1 SGDLS, CDR2 YYNGEE. CDR3 residues: CASSVQGQGVGNEQFF. CDR3 DNA sequence: TGTGCCAGCAGCGTACAGGGACAGGGGGTGGGCAATGAGCAGTTCTTC. Based on the CDR3 plus reference TRBV9 and TRBJ2-1, the full variable domain is DSGVTQTPKHLITATGQRVTLRCSPRSGDLSVYWYQQSLDQGLQFLIQYYNGEERAKGNILERFSAQQFPDLHSELNLSSLELGDSALYFCASSVQGQGVGNEQFFGPGTRLTVL.

The chain recombines TRBV30 with TRBJ1-4; TRBD1 might be the D (5 bases). Germline V gives CDR1 GTSNPN, CDR2 SVGIG (reference sequence). The CDR3 totals 12 residues. The germline V and J ends were trimmed by 1 base and 8 bases, with 8 bases remaining between them. CDR3 DNA sequence: TGTGCCTGGAGTGCAGGGAACGAAAAACTGTTTTTT. Amino acid sequence: CAWSAGNEKLFF.

This clone has more than one count but fewer than ten. This chain uses TRBV28 with TRBJ1-3; D is uncertain. Between the trimmed V and J ends, which lost 10 bases and 7 bases, there was a span of 17 bases. CDR1 is MDHEN, CDR2 SYDVKM, per germline. The CDR3 consists of 13 residues. CDR3 loop: CATSRATSNTIYF. CDR3 nucleotides: TGTGCCACCTCCCGCGCCACCTCGAACACCATATATTTT.

The CDR3 here is CASSLGLGGYTF. The CDR3 bases are TGTGCCAGCAGTTTAGGGTTAGGTGGCTACACCTTC. V and J are TRBV28 and TRBJ1-2; D is ambiguous. Trimming removed 2 bases at V and 7 bases at J, with 8 bases between. Germline V gene data show CDR1 as MDHEN and CDR2 as SYDVKM. The CDR3 spans 12 residues.

The chain uses TRBV6-2 or TRBV6-3 and TRBJ2-6, with TRBD1 matching 8 bases. Germline-derived CDR1 and CDR2 are MNHEY and SVGEGT. CDR3 length equals 17 residues. V was clipped by 5 bases and J by 0 bases; unmatched bases: 6. CDR3 DNA: TGTGCCAGCAGTAAAGGACAGGGCCACTCTGGGGCCAACGTCCTGACTTTC. Encoded protein: CASSKGQGHSGANVLTF.

This chain links TRBV9 with TRBJ1-4; possibly TRBD1 for D (6 bases). Deletions cut 6 bases from V and 2 bases from J, with 17 bases between. The CDR3 is 16 residues long. Germline V gene data show CDR1 as SGDLS and CDR2 as YYNGEE. The DNA of the CDR3 is TGTGCCAGCACCCCGGGGGGGGGCAGGACTAATGAAAAACTGTTTTTT. Protein product: CASTPGGGRTNEKLFF.

The CDR3: CSVEDGRTAGNTIYF. CDR3 nucleotides: TGCAGCGTTGAAGATGGAAGGACAGCTGGAAACACCATATATTTT. V usage is TRBV29-1 and J usage is TRBJ1-3; perhaps TRBD1 as D (6 bases). V was trimmed by 0 bases and J by 2 bases, leaving 11 bases between them. The germline gives CDR1 SQVTM, CDR2 ANQGSEA. This CDR3 has 15 residues.

The gene calls are TRBV5-5 and TRBJ1-2, with TRBD1 as a possible D gene (5 bases). Germline lookup yields CDR1 SGHKS and CDR2 YYEKEE (reference sequence). This CDR3 is built from 16 residues. V lost 0 bases and J 2 bases, leaving 14 bases between the germline ends. This chain's CDR3 is CASSLGVGAKNYGYTF. The CDR3 DNA reads as TGTGCCAGCAGCTTGGGAGTAGGGGCAAAAAACTATGGCTACACCTTC. Full variable domain (remainder filled in from reference TRBV5-5 and TRBJ1-2): DAGVTQSPTHLIKTRGQQVTLRCSPISGHKSVSWYQQVLGQGPQFIFQYYEKEERGRGNFPDRFSARQFPNYSSELNVNALLLGDSALYLCASSLGVGAKNYGYTFGSGTRLTVV.